Given below is one TCR beta chain in context. A junction boundary mismatches the germline segment, possibly from a read error. This sample is drawn from a study of preoperative IRX-2 immunotherapy in early breast cancer. Sequenced by immunoSEQ multiplex PCR; TCRdb stores in-frame clones only, minus some. The data contain 30,000 to 45,000 clones, 80% to 90% of them singletons. This CDR3 has 15 amino acids. Germline V CDR1 and CDR2: SGDLS, YYNGEE. The treatment denotes: preoperative locoregional IRX-2 cytokine immunotherapy. Samples came from a phase Ib trial of preoperative locoregional IRX-2 cytokine immunotherapy.

The sample consisted of lymph node tissue, taken after IRX-2 immunotherapy. This clonotype originated in a human donor with breast cancer. This rearrangement joins TRBV9 to TRBJ1-1; the D gene is possibly TRBD1 (5 bases). CDR3 sequence: CASSPRGYMNSEAFF. DNA for the CDR3: TGTGCCAGCAGCCCCCGGGGGTATATGAACTCTGAAGCTTTCTTT. Full variable domain (outside the CDR3, taken from reference TRBV9 and TRBJ1-1): DSGVTQTPKHLITATGQRVTLRCSPRSGDLSVYWYQQSLDQGLQFLIQYYNGEERAKGNILERFSAQQFPDLHSELNLSSLELGDSALYFCASSPRGYMNSEAFFGQGTRLTVV.